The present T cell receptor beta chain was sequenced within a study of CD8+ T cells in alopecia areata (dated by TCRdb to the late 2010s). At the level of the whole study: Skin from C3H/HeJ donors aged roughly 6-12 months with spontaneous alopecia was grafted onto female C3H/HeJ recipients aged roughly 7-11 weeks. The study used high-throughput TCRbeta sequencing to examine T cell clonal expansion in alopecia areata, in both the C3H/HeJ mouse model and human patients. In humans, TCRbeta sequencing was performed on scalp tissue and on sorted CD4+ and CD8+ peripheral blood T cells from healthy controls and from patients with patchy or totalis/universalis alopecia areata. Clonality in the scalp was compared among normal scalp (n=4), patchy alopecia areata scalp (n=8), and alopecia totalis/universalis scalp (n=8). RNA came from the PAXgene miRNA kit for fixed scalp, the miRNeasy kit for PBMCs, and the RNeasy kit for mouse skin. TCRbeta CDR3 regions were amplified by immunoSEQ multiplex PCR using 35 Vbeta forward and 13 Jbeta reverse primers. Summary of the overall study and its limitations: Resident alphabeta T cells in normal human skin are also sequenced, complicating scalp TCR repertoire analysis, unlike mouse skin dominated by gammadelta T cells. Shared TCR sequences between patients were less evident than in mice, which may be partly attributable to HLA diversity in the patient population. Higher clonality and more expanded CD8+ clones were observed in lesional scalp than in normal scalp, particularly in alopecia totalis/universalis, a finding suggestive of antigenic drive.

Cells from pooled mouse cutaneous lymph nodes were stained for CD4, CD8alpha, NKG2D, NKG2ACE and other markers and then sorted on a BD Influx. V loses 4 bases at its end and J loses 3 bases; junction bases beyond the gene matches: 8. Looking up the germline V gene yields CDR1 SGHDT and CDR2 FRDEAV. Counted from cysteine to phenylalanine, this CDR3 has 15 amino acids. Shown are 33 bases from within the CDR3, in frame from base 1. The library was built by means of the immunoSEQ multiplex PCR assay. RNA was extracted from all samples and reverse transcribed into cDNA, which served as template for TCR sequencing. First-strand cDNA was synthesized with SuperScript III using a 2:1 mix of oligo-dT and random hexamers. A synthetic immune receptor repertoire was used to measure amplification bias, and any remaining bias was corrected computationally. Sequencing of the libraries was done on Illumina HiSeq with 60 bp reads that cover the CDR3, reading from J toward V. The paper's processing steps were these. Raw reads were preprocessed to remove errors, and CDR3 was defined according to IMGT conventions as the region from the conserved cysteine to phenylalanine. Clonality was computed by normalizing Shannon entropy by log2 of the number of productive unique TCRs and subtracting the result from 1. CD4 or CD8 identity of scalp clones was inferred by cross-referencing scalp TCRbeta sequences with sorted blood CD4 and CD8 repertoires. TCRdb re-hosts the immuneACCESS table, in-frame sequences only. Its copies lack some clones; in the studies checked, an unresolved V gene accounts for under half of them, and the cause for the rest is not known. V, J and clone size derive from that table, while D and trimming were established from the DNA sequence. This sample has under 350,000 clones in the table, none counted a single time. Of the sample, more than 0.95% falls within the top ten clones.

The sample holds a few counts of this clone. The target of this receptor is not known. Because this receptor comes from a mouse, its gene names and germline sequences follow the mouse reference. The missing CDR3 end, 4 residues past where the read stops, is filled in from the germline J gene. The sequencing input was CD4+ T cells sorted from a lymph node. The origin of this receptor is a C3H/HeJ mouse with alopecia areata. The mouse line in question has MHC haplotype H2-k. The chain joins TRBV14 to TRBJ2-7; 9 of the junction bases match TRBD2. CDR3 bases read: TGTGCCAGCAGTCCTGGACTGGGGTCTAACTAT. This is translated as CASSPGLGSNY. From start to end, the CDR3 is CASSPGLGSNYEQYF.